This T cell receptor (beta chain) stems from a study of beta chain features in type 1 diabetes. Points from the study as a whole: Moderate but significant shortening of TCRB CDR3s was recorded in all four CD4+ subsets from Type 1 diabetes patients.

For this clone: Its antigen remains unknown.

Sequenced material consisted of expressed TCRB transcripts (all of the isolated RNA was reverse transcribed). Roughly 3.6 million reads was the average for naive, central memory and regulatory T cell samples. Profiling relied on immunoSEQ multiplex PCR, and the TCRdb table lists in-frame clones only, not all of them. This sample has a few hundred thousand clones, with roughly 12% found just once. Trimming cost V 3 bases and J 2 bases, with 7 bases left between them. Germline loops: CDR1 SGHDN, CDR2 FVKESK. The CDR3 totals 13 residues. This TCR came from a woman aged 18-30 years with type 1 diabetes. Sequenced material: naive CD4+ T cells from blood. This chain links TRBV14 with TRBJ1-1; D unresolved. CDR3 sequence: CASSHVPNTEAFF. In DNA, the CDR3 is TGTGCCAGCAGCCATGTCCCAAACACTGAAGCTTTCTTT. Filled out from reference TRBV14 and TRBJ1-1, the complete variable domain reads EAGVTQFPSHSVIEKGQTVTLRCDPISGHDNLYWYRRVMGKEIKFLLHFVKESKQDESGMPNNRFLAERTGGTYSTLKVQPAELEDSGVYFCASSHVPNTEAFFGQGTRLTVV.